The 30 T cell receptor beta chains reported below all come from one sample, sequenced in a study of CD8+CD57+ T cells in acquired aplastic anemia. Profiling of TCR beta VDJ combinations and CDR3 sequences used genomic DNA as template. TCRdb analysed the reads with MiXCR anew, one entry per CDR3 protein. Among around 220,000 distinct CDR3 sequences, about half were seen once, and the ten largest hold 20%. The authors sequenced patients whose flow cytometry had shown CD8+CD57+ cell expansion. The sequenced sample was sorted CD4+, CD8+, or CD8+CD57+ T cells (not recorded which) from PBMCs. The receptors shown here come from a human donor with aplastic anemia.

The sample holds a few counts of this clonotype. This chain links TRBV6-1 with TRBJ2-7; 10 nucleotides align to TRBD2. V lost 6 bases to trimming and J lost 5 bases; unmatched junction nucleotides: 7. The CDR3 has 14 residues. Germline CDR1 reads MNHNS; CDR2 reads SASEGT. CDR3 residues: CASRERGGFDEQYF. As DNA, the CDR3 is TGTGCCAGCAGAGAGCGGGGGGGCTTCGACGAGCAGTACTTC.

This clonotype has at least ten counts. The chain joins TRBV20-1 to TRBJ2-5, with D possibly called TRBD1 or TRBD2 (5 bases each). Germline CDR1 DFQATT, CDR2 SNEGSKA (reference sequence). This CDR3 has 13 residues. Between the trimmed V and J ends, which lost 5 bases and 0 bases, there was a span of 10 bases. The CDR3 DNA sequence: TGCAGTGCTTATGGGACGGACCAAGAGACCCAGTACTTC. Translating it yields CSAYGTDQETQYF.

The rearrangement uses TRBV7-2 and TRBJ2-7; D may match TRBD1 or TRBD2 (5 bases each). The CDR3 totals 15 residues. Trimming took off 5 bases at V and 2 bases at J, with 16 bases between the two ends. CDR1 and CDR2 (germline): SGHTA, FQGNSA. The CDR3 here is CASSRSSEGTYEQYF. DNA for the CDR3: TGTGCCAGCAGCCGTAGCAGCGAGGGGACCTACGAGCAGTACTTC.

There are a few counts of this clonotype. This sequence joins TRBV7-3 and TRBJ2-7, with a tentative D call TRBD2 (6 bases). The germline CDR1 and CDR2 sequences are SGHTA and FQGTGA. This CDR3 is built from 16 residues. Between the trimmed V and J ends, which lost 2 bases and 2 bases, there was a span of 16 bases. The CDR3 DNA reads TGTGCCAGCAGCTTAGGTGGTCCGGGGGAAACCTACGAGCAGTACTTC. This translates into CASSLGGPGETYEQYF.

This clonotype was seen a few times. The chain is built from TRBV6-6 and TRBJ2-5; no clear D gene. CDR1 is MNHNY and CDR2 is SVGAGI in the germline V gene (reference sequence). Trimming pared 4 bases from V and 1 base from J, leaving 10 bases between. This CDR3 spans 14 amino acids. The CDR3 nucleotides read TGTGCCAGCAGTTTTTCTACCTCCCAAGAGACCCAGTACTTC. Its translation is CASSFSTSQETQYF.

This clonotype has at least ten counts. The chain has TRBV9 and TRBJ2-2; 14 bases map to TRBD2. Trimming cost V 0 bases and J 5 bases; bases outside gene matches: 12. There are 20 residues in the CDR3. Per the germline V gene, CDR1 is SGDLS and CDR2 is YYNGEE. CDR3 loop: CASSVVVGGLAGESTGELFF. CDR3 nucleotide sequence: TGTGCCAGCAGCGTAGTAGTAGGGGGACTAGCGGGGGAATCGACCGGGGAGCTGTTTTTT.

About this clonotype: With a much larger clone just one base away, this may be a read error. V gene TRBV9 combines with J gene TRBJ2-7; 9 bases align to TRBD1. V shed 7 bases, J shed 1 base, and the junction held 12 bases outside the gene matches. Germline V gene lookup returns CDR1 SGDLS and CDR2 YYNGEE. The CDR3 covers 16 residues. CDR3 nucleotides: TGTGCCAGCGGCGCGGGGGCCGGGACAGGGTCCTACGAGCAGTACTTC. It yields the protein CASGAGAGTGSYEQYF.

This rearrangement joins TRBV11-3 to TRBJ1-2, with TRBD1 as a possible D gene (6 bases). The V and J ends lost 3 bases and 6 bases respectively, with 11 bases between them. The CDR3 totals 13 residues. CDR1 and CDR2 (germline): SGHNT, YENEEA. The DNA of the CDR3 is TGTGCCAGCAGCTTGGGGGCAGCCAATGGCTACACCTTC. It encodes CASSLGAANGYTF.

The chain is built from TRBV7-9 and TRBJ2-5, with a weak D call TRBD1 (5 bases). The germline V gene has CDR1 SEHNR and CDR2 FQNEAQ (reference sequence). The germline V and J ends were trimmed by 7 bases and 0 bases, with 9 bases remaining between them. There are 13 residues in the CDR3. The CDR3 DNA sequence: TGTGCCAGCAACGCGGACAACCAAGAGACCCAGTACTTC. This codes for CASNADNQETQYF.

The rearrangement links TRBV5-1 to TRBJ2-7, with 8 positions matching TRBD1. Per the germline V gene, CDR1 is SGHRS and CDR2 is YFSETQ. The J segment lost 4 bases and the V segment lost 0 bases, leaving 3 bases of the junction unmatched. The CDR3 covers 14 residues. In nucleotides, the CDR3 is TGCGCCAGCAGCTTGGGGACAGGGATATACGAGCAGTACTTC. It is translated as CASSLGTGIYEQYF.

A single count supports this clonotype. CDR3 amino acids: CASSGSGLAGAEQYF. CDR3 coding DNA: TGTGCCAGCAGCGGCTCCGGACTAGCGGGAGCGGAGCAGTACTTC. V usage is TRBV7-4 and J usage is TRBJ2-7, with 13 bases matching TRBD2. There are 15 residues in the CDR3. V lost 5 bases and J lost 7; bases outside the gene matches: 8. Per the germline V gene, CDR1 is SGHVT and CDR2 is SQSDAQ.

The V and J genes are TRBV7-9 and TRBJ2-7; TRBD2 agrees at 13 bases. There are 14 residues in the CDR3. J gave up 6 bases and V 5 bases, and 4 bases lay outside the gene matches. Germline V gene lookup returns CDR1 SEHNR and CDR2 FQNEAQ (reference sequence). The CDR3 nucleotides read TGTGCCAGCAGCCGCGGACTAGCGGGAGTCGAGCAGTACTTC. It specifies CASSRGLAGVEQYF.

Many counts were recorded for this clonotype. The gene calls are TRBV19 and TRBJ1-3; 8 bases fit TRBD1. The V and J ends lost 8 bases and 1 base, in that order; junction bases with no gene match: 7. Germline V gene data show CDR1 as LNHDA and CDR2 as SQIVND (reference sequence). CDR3 length equals 15 residues. The CDR3: CASGTGGGSGNTIYF. In nucleotides, the CDR3 is TGTGCCAGTGGGACAGGAGGAGGTTCTGGAAACACCATATATTTT.

The J gene is TRBJ2-5, the V gene TRBV5-1; TRBD2 matches at 10 bases. In germline, CDR1 is SGHRS, CDR2 YFSETQ. Trimming removed 0 bases from V and 4 bases from J; junction bases left unmatched: 3. This CDR3 has 15 amino acids. The CDR3 DNA is TGCGCCAGCAGCTTGGCGGCTAGCGGGGGAGAGACCCAGTACTTC. Translation gives CASSLAASGGETQYF.

The chain combines TRBV7-9 with TRBJ2-1; 8 positions agree with TRBD1. There are 13 residues in the CDR3. CDR1 SEHNR and CDR2 FQNEAQ come from the germline V gene (reference sequence). Germline trimming cut 6 bases from V and 10 bases from J; bases unmatched to any gene: 8. CDR3 sequence: CASRTGQGREQFF. CDR3 bases: TGTGCCAGCAGAACAGGACAGGGTAGGGAGCAGTTCTTC.

This clonotype was detected only a few times. This chain joins TRBV20-1 and TRBJ1-6; 9 nucleotides line up with TRBD1. CDR1 and CDR2 from the germline V gene are DFQATT and SNEGSKA (reference sequence). J lost 13 bases, V lost 5 bases, and 9 bases had no gene match. The CDR3 spans 13 residues. The CDR3 spells CSAWDRDTSPLHF. The CDR3 DNA reads TGCAGTGCTTGGGACAGGGATACTTCCCCCCTCCACTTT.

This rearrangement joins TRBV7-9 to TRBJ1-2, with D unresolved. CDR3 size: 14 residues. V was trimmed by 6 bases and J by 0 bases, leaving 11 bases between them. Germline V gene data show CDR1 as SEHNR and CDR2 as FQNEAQ (reference sequence). For the CDR3, the DNA is TGTGCCAGCAGTCCCTCGCGTGCTAACTATGGCTACACCTTC. Protein: CASSPSRANYGYTF.

This clonotype was found many times. The rearrangement links TRBV11-2 to TRBJ2-5; TRBD2 matches at 16 bases. This CDR3 is 16 amino acids long. Looked up from germline, CDR1 is SGHAT and CDR2 is FQNNGV. The trim removed 5 bases at V and 5 bases at J, leaving 5 bases unmatched. This CDR3 reads CASSPPGLAGGETQYF. The CDR3 DNA reads as TGTGCCAGCAGCCCCCCGGGACTAGCGGGGGGGGAGACCCAGTACTTC.

In regard to this clonotype: At one end, the junction sequence differs from germline, possibly due to a read error. The J gene is TRBJ2-7, the V gene TRBV7-2; D remains unclear. Germline V gene sequence: CDR1 SGHTA, CDR2 FQGNSA. CDR3 size: 12 residues. The CDR3 DNA follows: TGTGCCAGCAGCTTAGTCGTAGCCGAGCGGTACTTC. This sequence encodes CASSLVVAERYF.

As regards this clonotype: Being one base from a much bigger clone, this may be a read error. V usage is TRBV7-8 and J usage is TRBJ1-1; 7 bases line up with TRBD1. Germline CDR1 is SGHVS and CDR2 is FQNEAQ. The CDR3 is 15 amino acids. V trimming: 1 base; J trimming: 4 bases; junction bases outside the gene matches: 6. CDR3 DNA sequence: TGTGCCAGCAGCTTAGAAAAGGGGGCTGCCACTGAAGCTTTCTTT. This codes for CASSLEKGAATEAFF.

With respect to this clonotype: The junction and the germline gene differ at one end; a read error may be behind it. The rearrangement uses TRBV19 and TRBJ2-1; TRBD1 matches at 12 bases. CDR1 is LNHDA, CDR2 SQIVND, per germline (reference sequence). The CDR3 runs to 14 residues. The CDR3 sequence: CASSWGTGGNERFF. Here the CDR3 DNA reads TGTGCCAGTTCGTGGGGGACAGGGGGCAATGAGCGGTTCTTC.

This clonotype was found a few times. V usage is TRBV3-1 and J usage is TRBJ1-4, with D possibly matching TRBD1 (6 bases). CDR3 length equals 15 residues. Trimming pared 5 bases from V and 5 bases from J, leaving 15 bases between. CDR1 and CDR2 from the germline V gene are LGHDT and YNNKEL (reference sequence). The CDR3 region has the DNA TGTGCCAGCAGCGCAGGGGACGGGCCGAATGAAAAACTGTTTTTT. This translates into CASSAGDGPNEKLFF.

On this clonotype: Germline is not matched at one junction end, which may reflect a read error. The chain has TRBV15 and TRBJ2-5; 8 bases line up with TRBD2. Germline V gene lookup returns CDR1 LNHNV and CDR2 YYDKDF (reference sequence). CDR3 length: 15 amino acids. The CDR3 region is CASSERGTYQETQYF. The DNA for the CDR3 is TGTGCCAGCAGCGAGCGGGGGACCTACCAAGAGACCCAGTACTTC.

The chain recombines TRBV20-1 with TRBJ1-1, with TRBD1 as a possible D gene (6 bases). V was clipped by 5 bases and J by 8 bases, with 24 bases between them. The CDR3 extends over 15 amino acids. Germline V gene lookup returns CDR1 DFQATT and CDR2 SNEGSKA (reference sequence). This CDR3 reads CSAGPQGASTLEAFF. CDR3 sequence (DNA): TGCAGTGCTGGACCACAGGGCGCCTCGACCTTAGAAGCTTTCTTT.

About this clonotype: The junction does not match germline at one end; this may be a read error. The chain is built from TRBV9 and TRBJ2-3, with TRBD1 as a possible D gene (6 bases). The CDR3 extends over 13 amino acids. The V gene's germline CDR1 is SGDLS and CDR2 YYNGEE. In DNA, the CDR3 is TGTGCCAGCAGCGTAGGGGGGCAGAGTACGCAGTGTTTT. Protein product: CASSVGGQSTQCF. Full variable domain (remainder filled in from reference TRBV9 and TRBJ2-3): DSGVTQTPKHLITATGQRVTLRCSPRSGDLSVYWYQQSLDQGLQFLIQYYNGEERAKGNILERFSAQQFPDLHSELNLSSLELGDSALYFCASSVGGQSTQCFGPGTRLTVL.

Note on this clonotype: One end of the junction does not line up with germline, which may come from a read error. The CDR3 DNA follows: TGCGCCTGCAGCCCGAAGCTAACTAATGAAAAACTGTTTTTT. It yields the protein CACSPKLTNEKLFF. V gene TRBV4-1 combines with J gene TRBJ1-4; the D is unclear. The CDR3 has 14 amino acids. The germline CDR1 and CDR2 sequences are MGHRA and YSYEKL.

Notes on this clonotype: The germline gene is not matched at one end of the junction; a read error may be the cause. The chain links TRBV10-3 to TRBJ1-2; the match to TRBD1 covers 10 bases. Germline-derived CDR1 and CDR2 are ENHRY and SYGVKD. The CDR3 spans 14 residues. The CDR3 bases are TGTGCCACCAGTGAGTCGAGGGACAGGGGTGGCTACACCTTC. As protein: CATSESRDRGGYTF.

This clonotype was detected many times. V gene TRBV2 combines with J gene TRBJ1-3, with 7 bases lining up with TRBD1. The CDR3 has 15 residues. The germline gives CDR1 SNHLY, CDR2 FYNNEI. J gave up 3 bases and V 4 bases, and 6 bases lay outside the gene matches. The CDR3 loop reads CASSGTGRGGNTIYF. For the CDR3, the DNA is TGTGCCAGCAGTGGGACAGGACGAGGTGGAAACACCATATATTTT. Drawing the rest from reference TRBV2 and TRBJ1-3, the complete variable domain is EPEVTQTPSHQVTQMGQEVILRCVPISNHLYFYWYRQILGQKVEFLVSFYNNEISEKSEIFDDQFSVERPDGSNFTLKIRSTKLEDSAMYFCASSGTGRGGNTIYFGEGSWLTVV.

This chain joins TRBV7-8 and TRBJ1-6; possible D gene TRBD1, 5 bases. Trimming pared 5 bases from V and 5 bases from J, leaving 16 bases between. Germline CDR1 and CDR2: SGHVS and FQNEAQ. CDR3 size: 16 residues. The chain's CDR3 is CASSQPGRRDNSPLHF. CDR3 in DNA: TGTGCCAGCAGCCAACCGGGGCGCAGGGATAATTCACCCCTCCACTTT.

About this clonotype: The junction and the germline gene differ at one end; a read error may be behind it. The chain has TRBV7-9 and TRBJ1-2, with TRBD1 matching 8 bases. The CDR3 has 16 amino acids. Germline-derived CDR1 and CDR2 are SEHNR and FQNEAQ (reference sequence). The chain's CDR3 is CASSSQGAKGNYGHTF. As DNA, the CDR3 is TGTGCCAGCAGCTCGCAGGGGGCGAAGGGTAACTATGGCCACACCTTC. The variable domain in full, completed from reference TRBV7-9 and TRBJ1-2, reads DTGVSQNPRHKITKRGQNVTFRCDPISEHNRLYWYRQTLGQGPEFLTYFQNEAQLEKSRLLSDRFSAERPKGSFSTLEIQRTEQGDSAMYLCASSSQGAKGNYGHTFGSGTRLTVV.